This is a list of T cell receptor beta chains from one sample in a study of OX40 agonist ivuxolimab in advanced cancers. The table came from immunoSEQ multiplex PCR; TCRdb's copy has only in-frame clones and leaves some out. The table includes roughly 82,000 clones, approximately 87% detected once. The sequenced sample was CD4+ or CD8+ T cells sorted from blood, obtained in a trial of the OX40 agonist ivuxolimab. These receptors came from an adult with an advanced solid tumor such as melanoma, head and neck, liver or kidney cancer. Both conserved end residues are part of each CDR3. The D gene is left open where the match is weak. Size tells how often a clone was seen (once, few, many) or the class of an expanded clone, and some rows leave it out.

len,j_gene,v_gene,d_gene,abundance,CDR3nt,CDR3aa
14,TRBJ1-1,TRBV4-3,TRBD1,.,TGCGCCAGCAGCCATCAAGGACAGGCCCAACAGGCTTTCTTT,CASSHQGQAQQAFF
17,TRBJ1-1,TRBV23-1,.,.,TGCGCCAGCAGTCAATCTAGCTGCGGAATAACGAACACTGAAGCTTTCTTT,CASSQSSCGITNTEAFF
14,TRBJ2-5,TRBV6-4,.,.,TGTGCCATCGGGGCTTGGGGACTCAGGAGGTCCCAGTACTTC,CAIGAWGLRRSQYF
15,TRBJ1-5,TRBV6-1,TRBD1,.,TGTGCCAGCAGTGACCAGGACAGGGCAAATCAGCCCCAGCATTTT,CASSDQDRANQPQHF
12,TRBJ1-1,TRBV29-1,.,.,TGCAGCGTTGCCAGGGCAAACACTGAAGCTTTCTTT,CSVARANTEAFF
14,TRBJ1-6,TRBV25-1,.,.,TGTGCCAGCAGTGTGGGAGAAAGGAATTCACCCCTCCACTTT,CASSVGERNSPLHF
15,TRBJ1-2,TRBV6-5,TRBD1,once,TGTGCCAGCAGCCAAGCCGGAGGGGGCGACTATGGCTACACCTTC,CASSQAGGGDYGYTF
15,TRBJ1-1,TRBV10-3,TRBD1,once,TGTGCCATCAGGAAACCCGGGACAGGGGCCACTGAAGCTTTCTTT,CAIRKPGTGATEAFF
15,TRBJ2-2,TRBV11-2,.,.,TGTGCCAGCAGCTTATCCCCCCAGTACACCGGGGAGCTGTTTTTT,CASSLSPQYTGELFF
15,TRBJ1-5,TRBV2,.,.,TGTGCCAGCAGTGAAGCGGAAAAGGTTTATCAGCCCCAGCATTTT,CASSEAEKVYQPQHF
15,TRBJ1-5,TRBV6-1,.,.,TGTGCCAGCACCCGGCAGGTAGATACCAATCAGCCCCAGCATTTT,CASTRQVDTNQPQHF